This TCR beta chain was documented in a study of T-cell memory formation after mild COVID-19. Study-wide background: In these data, TCR clusters were largely donor specific.

Study-wide results and caveats: Contracting clones localized mainly to CM and EM when CD4+ and mainly to EMRA when CD8+. Day 15 to 85 contractors were CD4/CD8 balanced; later expanders leaned CD4+.

The CDR3 loop spans 12 amino acids. The V and J ends lost 6 bases and 8 bases respectively, with 13 bases between them. Constant-segment-primed 5'RACE gave TCR alpha and TCR beta cDNA libraries with sample barcodes and UMIs. A single record per CDR3 protein comes from TCRdb applying MiXCR to the 5' RACE reads. The sample shows about 400,000 distinct CDR3 sequences, more than 20% of them seen only once. Concerning this clonotype: Its antigen is currently unknown.

The sequencing sample was made of PBMCs or a T cell subset sorted from them (not recorded which). This sequence originates from an adult woman who had mild COVID-19 (a few samples of this study predate the infection). Cell type and time point are not known. The chain carries TRBV12-3 or TRBV12-4 and TRBJ1-2; D uncertain. CDR3 residues: CASSFRRGGYTF. Written as DNA, the CDR3 is TGTGCCAGCAGCTTTAGGCGTGGGGGCTACACCTTC.